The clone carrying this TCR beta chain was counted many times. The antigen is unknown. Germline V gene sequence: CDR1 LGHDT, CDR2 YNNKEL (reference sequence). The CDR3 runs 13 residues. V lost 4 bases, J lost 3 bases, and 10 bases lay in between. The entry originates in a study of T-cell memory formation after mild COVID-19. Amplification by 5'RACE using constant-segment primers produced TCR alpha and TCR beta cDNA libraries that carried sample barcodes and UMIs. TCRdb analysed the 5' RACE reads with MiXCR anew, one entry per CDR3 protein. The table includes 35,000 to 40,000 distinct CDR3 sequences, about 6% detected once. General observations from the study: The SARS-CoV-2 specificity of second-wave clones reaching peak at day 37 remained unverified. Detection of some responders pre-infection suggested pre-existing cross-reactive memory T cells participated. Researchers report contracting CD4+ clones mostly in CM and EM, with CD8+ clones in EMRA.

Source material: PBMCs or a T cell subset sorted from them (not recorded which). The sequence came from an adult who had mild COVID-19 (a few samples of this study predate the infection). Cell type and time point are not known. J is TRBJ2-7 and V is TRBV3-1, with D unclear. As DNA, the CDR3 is TGTGCCAGCAGCCCAACTCTAGACTACGAGCAGTACTTC. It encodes CASSPTLDYEQYF.